This record covers a single TCR beta chain. What it binds is unknown. In each sample, at least 7 million PBMCs were isolated. Alongside a J-beta primer mix, a sample-barcoded 5' primer served in a second PCR lasting 7 to 11 cycles. There were at least 3 million CDR3-containing paired-end reads obtained from each sample. TCRdb re-called the 5' RACE reads with MiXCR, one entry per CDR3 protein. Of roughly 1.9 million distinct CDR3 sequences in the sample, about 39% are singletons; the top ten hold 23%. The data stem from a study of blood T cells in healthy people across ages. Whole-study findings and limits: Age brought a roughly linear fall in TCR beta diversity measured per million T cells.

Germline CDR1 DFQATT, CDR2 SNEGSKA (reference sequence). CDR3 length equals 15 residues. Material: blood. The gene calls are TRBV20-1 and TRBJ2-7, with D perhaps TRBD2 (6 bases). The J call may be mistaken, given a closer DNA end match to TRBJ2-5. The sequence derives from a human donor in good health. In DNA form, the CDR3 reads TGCAGTGCTAGAGATCCGCTAGCGAGAGAAGAGACCCAGTACTTC. This codes for CSARDPLAREETQYF.